This TCR beta chain was profiled in a study of CD8+ T cells in alopecia areata. V lost 0 bases to trimming and J lost 4 bases, with 12 bases between them. The germline V gene encodes CDR1 SQVTM and CDR2 ANQGSEA. CDR3 length: 14 amino acids. Following extraction, RNA underwent reverse transcription to cDNA, which served as the sequencing template. TCRdb keeps only in-frame clones here, not all; method: immunoSEQ multiplex PCR. Of some 180,000 clones in the sample, around 63% are singletons; the top ten hold about 1.7%. The receptor was derived from a human donor with alopecia areata. The chain has TRBV29-1 and TRBJ1-2, with unresolved D. The material sequenced was CD4+ T cells sorted from blood, taken at week 0. The CDR3 protein is CSVEDIGRSYGYTF. DNA for the CDR3: TGCAGCGTTGAAGATATTGGGCGGAGCTATGGCTACACCTTC.